What follows describes a single TCR beta chain. This specimen comes from a study of blood T cell repertoires in COVID-19. The V end lost 4 bases, the J end lost 4 bases, and 16 bases lay between the germline ends. Germline lookup yields CDR1 SQVTM and CDR2 ANQGSEA. This CDR3 spans 15 amino acids. Clones were sequenced by immunoSEQ multiplex PCR, and TCRdb holds only the in-frame ones, with some missing. The profile covers about 140,000 clones, with around 83% appearing a single time and over 8% taken by the ten largest. The chain uses TRBV29-1 and TRBJ1-4; D not resolved. This sequence was found in a woman aged 60 to 75 with acute or convalescent COVID-19. Source material: peripheral blood. In DNA, the CDR3 is TGCAGCGTTGCGCTCGGGATGGAGGTTAATGAAAAACTGTTTTTT. Translation gives CSVALGMEVNEKLFF.